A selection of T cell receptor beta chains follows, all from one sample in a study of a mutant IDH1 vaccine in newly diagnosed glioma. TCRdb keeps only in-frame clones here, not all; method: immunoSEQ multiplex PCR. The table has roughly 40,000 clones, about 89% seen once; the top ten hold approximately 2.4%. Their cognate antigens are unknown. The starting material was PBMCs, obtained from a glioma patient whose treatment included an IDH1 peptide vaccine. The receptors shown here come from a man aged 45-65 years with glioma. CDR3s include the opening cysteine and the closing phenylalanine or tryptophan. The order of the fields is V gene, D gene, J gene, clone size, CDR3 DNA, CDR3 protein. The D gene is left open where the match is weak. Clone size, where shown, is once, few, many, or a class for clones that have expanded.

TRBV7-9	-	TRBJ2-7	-	TGTGCCAGCAGCTTAGGTGGGACTTACTACGAGCAGTACTTC	CASSLGGTYYEQYF
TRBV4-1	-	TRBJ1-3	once	TGCGCCAGCAGCCAAGAATGGCACTCTGGAAACACCATATATTTT	CASSQEWHSGNTIYF
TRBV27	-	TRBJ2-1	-	TGTGCCAGCAGTTCCGACTATCTAGTTTACAATGAGCAGTTCTTC	CASSSDYLVYNEQFF
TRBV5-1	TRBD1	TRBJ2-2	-	TGCGCCAGCAGCTTGGAGGCAGGGGGCGCGGGCACCGGGGAGCTGTTTTTT	CASSLEAGGAGTGELFF
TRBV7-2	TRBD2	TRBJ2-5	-	TGTGCCAGCAGCCCCCAGACTAGCGGCAAGACCCAGTACTTC	CASSPQTSGKTQYF
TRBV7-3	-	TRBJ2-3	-	TGTGCCAGCAGCTTCTTAGGCACAGATACGCAGTATTTT	CASSFLGTDTQYF
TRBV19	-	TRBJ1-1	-	TGTGCCAGTCTCGATGGATACGTTGAAGCTTTCTTT	CASLDGYVEAFF
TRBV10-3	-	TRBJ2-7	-	TGTGCCATCGAAGCGGGTCCGGGTGGCGAGCAGTACTTC	CAIEAGPGGEQYF
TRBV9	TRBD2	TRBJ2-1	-	TGTGCCAGCAGCGGGAGACTAGCCAGGCATGAGCAGTTCTTC	CASSGRLARHEQFF
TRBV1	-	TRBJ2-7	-	TGCACCAGCAGCCATGATGCCAGGGAAGAGGTCGAGCAGTACTTC	CTSSHDAREEVEQYF
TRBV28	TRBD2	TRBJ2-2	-	TGTGCGGGGACTAGCGGGACGAACACCGGGGAGCTGTTTTTT	CAGTSGTNTGELFF
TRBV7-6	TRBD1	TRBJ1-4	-	TGTGCCAGCAGCCACGCAGGGGGCGATGAAAAACTGTTTTTT	CASSHAGGDEKLFF
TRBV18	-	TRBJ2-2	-	TGTGCCAGCGAACAGTCGAACACCGGGGAGCTGTTTTTT	CASEQSNTGELFF
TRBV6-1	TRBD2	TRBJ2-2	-	TGTGCCAGCAGTGGAGCGGGAGGACTCTCGAACACCGGGGAGCTGTTTTTT	CASSGAGGLSNTGELFF
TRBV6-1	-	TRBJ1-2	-	TGTGCCAGCAGTGAAGCAAGGCACTATGGCTACACCTTC	CASSEARHYGYTF
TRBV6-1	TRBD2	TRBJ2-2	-	TGTGCCAGCAGTGAACTAGCGGGAAGGCAGAAGGCCGGGGAGCTGTTTTTT	CASSELAGRQKAGELFF
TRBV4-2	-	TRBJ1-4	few	TGTGCCAGCAGCCAATCCCCCAGGTCCCAAAGGGCTAATGAAAAACTGTTTTTT	CASSQSPRSQRANEKLFF
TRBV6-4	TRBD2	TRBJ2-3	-	TGTGCCACCTCTAGCGGGGCACCAGATACGCAGTATTTT	CATSSGAPDTQYF
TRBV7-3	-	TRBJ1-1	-	TGTGCCAGCAGCTTGGGATTTAACACTGAAGCTTTCTTT	CASSLGFNTEAFF
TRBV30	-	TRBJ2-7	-	TGTGCCTGGAGTGTAGAGTTCCACGAGCAGTACTTC	CAWSVEFHEQYF
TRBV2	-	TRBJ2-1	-	TGTGCCAGCAGCCAAGATTACAATGAGCAGTTCTTC	CASSQDYNEQFF
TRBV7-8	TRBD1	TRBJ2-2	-	TGTGCCAGCAGCCCTAACAGGGGGCTGGGTGAGCTGTTTTTT	CASSPNRGLGELFF
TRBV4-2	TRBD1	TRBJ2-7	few	TGTGCCAGCAGTAAAGGGACAGGGGAATACGAGCAGTACTTC	CASSKGTGEYEQYF
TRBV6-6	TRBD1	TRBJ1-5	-	TGTGCCAGCAGTCCGGGACAGGGGGCGCGCAATCAGCCCCAGCATTTT	CASSPGQGARNQPQHF
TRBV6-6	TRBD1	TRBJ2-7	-	TGTGCCAGCAGGCCCGGACAGGGCAGCTCCTACGAGCAGTACTTC	CASRPGQGSSYEQYF
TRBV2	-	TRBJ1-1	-	TGTGCCAGCAGGGACCTGGGGGGCAGGACTGAAGCTTTCTTT	CASRDLGGRTEAFF
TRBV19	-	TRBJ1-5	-	TGTGCCAGCGGAGATAGCAATCAGCCCCAGCATTTT	CASGDSNQPQHF
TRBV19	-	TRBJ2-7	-	TGTGCCAGTAGTATAGATCCAGGGGGGTACGAGCAGTACTTC	CASSIDPGGYEQYF
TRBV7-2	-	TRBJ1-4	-	TGTGCCGAATACGGGTTTAATGAAAAACTGTTTTTT	CAEYGFNEKLFF
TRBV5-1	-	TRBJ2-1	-	TGCGCCAGCAGCTTGGGCAACGGGGGCGATGAGCAGTTCTTC	CASSLGNGGDEQFF
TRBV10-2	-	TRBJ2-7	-	TGCGCCAGCAGTGAAGGAGCTAGCCGCTCCTACGAGCAGTACTTC	CASSEGASRSYEQYF
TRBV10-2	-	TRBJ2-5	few	TGCGCCAGCAACCAAGAGACCCAGTACTTC	CASNQETQYF
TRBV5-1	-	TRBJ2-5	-	TGCGCCAGCACCGTCCGGGATGGGGCCATAGAGACCCAGTACTTC	CASTVRDGAIETQYF
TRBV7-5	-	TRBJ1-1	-	TGTGCCAGAAGCTATCAGGGGGCCATCACTGAAGCTTTCTTT	CARSYQGAITEAFF
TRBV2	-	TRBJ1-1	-	TGTGCCAGCATTTTCGGGGAGTACACTGAAGCTTTCTTT	CASIFGEYTEAFF
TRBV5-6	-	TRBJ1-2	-	TGTGCCAGCAGCCAGCAGGGCCTTGGTGGCTACACCTTC	CASSQQGLGGYTF
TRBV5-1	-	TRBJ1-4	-	TGCGCCAGCAGCCCAGGGGACCGGGAGGTAGAAAAACTGTTTTTT	CASSPGDREVEKLFF
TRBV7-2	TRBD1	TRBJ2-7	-	TGTGCCAGCAGCCCAGACAGGGGAGCTGTCTACGAGCAGTACTTC	CASSPDRGAVYEQYF
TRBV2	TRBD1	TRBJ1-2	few	TGTGCCAGCAGGGACAGGCCGGTTAACTATGGCTACACCTTC	CASRDRPVNYGYTF
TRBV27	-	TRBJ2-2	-	TGTGCCAGCAGTTACAGCGGGGAGCTGTTTTTT	CASSYSGELFF
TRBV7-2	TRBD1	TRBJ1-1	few	TGTGCCAGCAGCGTAGGACAGGGGCCGCCTGAAGCTTTCTTT	CASSVGQGPPEAFF
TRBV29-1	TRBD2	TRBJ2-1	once	TGCAGCGCCGCAGGACTAGCGGAGGTAAGCTCCTACAATGAGCAGTTCTTC	CSAAGLAEVSSYNEQFF
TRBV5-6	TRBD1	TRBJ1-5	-	TGTGCCAGCAGCTTGAGGGACAGGGTAGAGCCCCAGCATTTT	CASSLRDRVEPQHF
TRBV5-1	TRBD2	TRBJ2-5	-	TGCGCCAGCAGCCTTTCTCTAGCGGGAGGCCAAGAGACCCAGTACTTC	CASSLSLAGGQETQYF
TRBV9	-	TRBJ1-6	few	TGTGCCAGCAGCGCACAGGAATATAATTCACCCCTCCACTTT	CASSAQEYNSPLHF
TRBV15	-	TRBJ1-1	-	TGTGCCACCAGCAGAGTAAAAGAGGCTGAAGCTTTCTTT	CATSRVKEAEAFF
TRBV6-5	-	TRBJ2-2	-	TGTGCCAGCAGCCCTCTAGCTTACACCGGGGAGCTGTTTTTT	CASSPLAYTGELFF
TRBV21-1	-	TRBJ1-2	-	TGTGCCAGCAGCAAATTGGAGGACAGGGGTTCCCGTAACTATGGCTACACCTTC	CASSKLEDRGSRNYGYTF
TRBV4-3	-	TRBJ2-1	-	TGCGCCAGCAGCCAAGATCCGCCAGGGATAAGTGAGCAGTTCTTC	CASSQDPPGISEQFF
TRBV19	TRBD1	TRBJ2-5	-	TGTGCCAGTAGACCCGGGACAGGGGGGGGGACCCAGTACTTC	CASRPGTGGGTQYF
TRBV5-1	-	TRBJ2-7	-	TGCGCCAGCAGCTTGGCGGGACGCTCCTACGAGCAGTACTTC	CASSLAGRSYEQYF
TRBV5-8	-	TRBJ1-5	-	TGTGCCAGCAGCTTGGCATGGAATCAGCCCCAGCATTTT	CASSLAWNQPQHF
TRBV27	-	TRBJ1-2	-	TGTGCCAGCAGTTTAAGGGGGTCGGGCTACACCTTC	CASSLRGSGYTF
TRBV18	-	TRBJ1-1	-	TGTGCCAGCTCAACCCTGGGCACTGAAGCTTTCTTT	CASSTLGTEAFF
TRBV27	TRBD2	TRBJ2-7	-	TGTGCCAGCAGTTTATCGCTGGCTAGCGGGGCCCCCTACGAGCAGTACTTC	CASSLSLASGAPYEQYF
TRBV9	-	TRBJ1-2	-	TGTGCCAGCAGCGCCCAGGGAACCCCTAACTATGGCTACACCTTC	CASSAQGTPNYGYTF
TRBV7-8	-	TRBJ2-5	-	TGTGCCAGCAGCTCACAGGGTCGAGCATTAGGAGGGACCCAGTACTTC	CASSSQGRALGGTQYF
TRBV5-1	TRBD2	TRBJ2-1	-	TGCGCCAGCGGGGAGGGACTAGCCGACAATGAGCAGTTCTTC	CASGEGLADNEQFF
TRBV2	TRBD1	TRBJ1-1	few	TGTGCCAGTGAATACAGCACAGGGGGCACTGAAGCTTTCTTT	CASEYSTGGTEAFF
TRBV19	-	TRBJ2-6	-	TGTGCCAGTAGTTCTACAGGCTCTGGGGCCAACGTCCTGACTTTC	CASSSTGSGANVLTF